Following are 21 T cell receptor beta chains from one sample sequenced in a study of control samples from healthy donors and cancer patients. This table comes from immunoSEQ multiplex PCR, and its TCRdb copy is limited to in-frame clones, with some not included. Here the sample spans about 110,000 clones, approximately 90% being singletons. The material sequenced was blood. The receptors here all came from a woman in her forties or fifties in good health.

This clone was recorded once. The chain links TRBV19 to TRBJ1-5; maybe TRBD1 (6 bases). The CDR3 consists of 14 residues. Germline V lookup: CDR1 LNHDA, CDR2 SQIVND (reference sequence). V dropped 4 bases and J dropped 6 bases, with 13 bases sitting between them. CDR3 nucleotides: TGTGCCAGTAGTACAACAGGGATGGGTCAGCCCCAGCATTTT. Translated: CASSTTGMGQPQHF.

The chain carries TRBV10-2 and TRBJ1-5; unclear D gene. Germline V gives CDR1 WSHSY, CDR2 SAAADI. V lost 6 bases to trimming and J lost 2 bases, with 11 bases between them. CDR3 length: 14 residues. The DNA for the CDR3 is TGCGCCAGCAGAACGTCGGGAGGCAATCAGCCCCAGCATTTT. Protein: CASRTSGGNQPQHF.

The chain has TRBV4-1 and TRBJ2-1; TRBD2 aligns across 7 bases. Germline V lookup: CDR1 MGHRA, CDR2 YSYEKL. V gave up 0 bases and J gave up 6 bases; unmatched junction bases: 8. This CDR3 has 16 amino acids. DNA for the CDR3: TGCGCCAGCAGCCAAGATCCGGGCGGGGGAAGCAATGAGCAGTTCTTC. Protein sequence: CASSQDPGGGSNEQFF.

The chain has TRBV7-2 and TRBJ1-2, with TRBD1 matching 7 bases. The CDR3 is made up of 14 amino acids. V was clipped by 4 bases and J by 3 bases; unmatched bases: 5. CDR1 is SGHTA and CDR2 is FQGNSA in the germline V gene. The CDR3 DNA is TGTGCCAGCAGCTCCAGGGGGGGCGACTATGGCTACACCTTC. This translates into CASSSRGGDYGYTF.

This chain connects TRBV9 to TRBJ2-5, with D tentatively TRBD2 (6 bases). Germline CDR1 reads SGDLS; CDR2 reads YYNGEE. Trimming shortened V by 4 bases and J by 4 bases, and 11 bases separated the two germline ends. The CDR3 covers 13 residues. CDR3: CASSRDWAETQYF. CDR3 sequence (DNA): TGTGCCAGCAGCCGGGACTGGGCAGAGACCCAGTACTTC.

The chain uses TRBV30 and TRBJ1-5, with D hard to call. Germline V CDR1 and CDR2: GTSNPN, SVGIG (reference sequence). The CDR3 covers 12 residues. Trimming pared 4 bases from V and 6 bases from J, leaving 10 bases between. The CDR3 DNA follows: TGTGCCTGGACGGGAGCCGGTCAGCCCCAGCATTTT. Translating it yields CAWTGAGQPQHF.

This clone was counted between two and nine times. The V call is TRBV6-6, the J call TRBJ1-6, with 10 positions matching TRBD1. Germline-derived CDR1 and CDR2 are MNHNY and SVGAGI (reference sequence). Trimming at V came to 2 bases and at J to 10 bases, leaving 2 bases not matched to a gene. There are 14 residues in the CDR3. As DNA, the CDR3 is TGTGCCAGCAGTTACGCGACAGGGGGCTCACCCCTCCACTTT. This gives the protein CASSYATGGSPLHF.

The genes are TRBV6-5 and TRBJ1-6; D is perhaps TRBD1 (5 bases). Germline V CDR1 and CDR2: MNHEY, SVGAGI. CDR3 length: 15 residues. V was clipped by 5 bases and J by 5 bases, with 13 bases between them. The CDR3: CASSIDRRNNSPLHF. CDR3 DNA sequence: TGTGCCAGCAGTATCGACAGAAGAAATAATTCACCCCTCCACTTT.

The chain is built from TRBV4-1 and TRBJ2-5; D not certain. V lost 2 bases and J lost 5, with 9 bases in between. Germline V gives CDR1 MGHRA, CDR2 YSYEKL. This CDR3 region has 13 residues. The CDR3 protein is CASSQPDGETQYF. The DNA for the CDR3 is TGCGCCAGCAGCCAACCAGACGGGGAGACCCAGTACTTC.

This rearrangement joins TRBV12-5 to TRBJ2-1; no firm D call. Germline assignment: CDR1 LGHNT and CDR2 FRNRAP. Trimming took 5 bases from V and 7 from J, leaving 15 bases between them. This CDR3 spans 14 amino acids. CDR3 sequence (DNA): TGTGCTAGTGGTGGTGGACCCCAAGAGAATGAGCAGTTCTTC. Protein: CASGGGPQENEQFF.

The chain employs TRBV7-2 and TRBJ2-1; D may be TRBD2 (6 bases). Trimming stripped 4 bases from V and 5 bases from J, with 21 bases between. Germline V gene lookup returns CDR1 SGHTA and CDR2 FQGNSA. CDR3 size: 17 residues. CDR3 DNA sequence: TGTGCCAGCAGCTCCCAAGGGCCGGGACTTTCAAACAATGAGCAGTTCTTC. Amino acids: CASSSQGPGLSNNEQFF.

CDR3 protein: CASSFRNYGYTF. For the CDR3, the DNA is TGTGCCAGCAGCTTTCGGAACTATGGCTACACCTTC. The chain links TRBV7-2 to TRBJ1-2; D gene unclear. The V end lost 3 bases, the J end lost 2 bases, and 4 bases lay between the germline ends. Germline CDR1 SGHTA, CDR2 FQGNSA. The CDR3 consists of 12 residues.

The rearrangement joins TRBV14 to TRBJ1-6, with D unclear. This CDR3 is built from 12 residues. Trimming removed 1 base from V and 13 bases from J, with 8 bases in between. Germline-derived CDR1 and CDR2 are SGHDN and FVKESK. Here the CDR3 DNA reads TGTGCCAGCAGCCAAGTAAAAGGGCCCCTCCACTTT. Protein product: CASSQVKGPLHF.

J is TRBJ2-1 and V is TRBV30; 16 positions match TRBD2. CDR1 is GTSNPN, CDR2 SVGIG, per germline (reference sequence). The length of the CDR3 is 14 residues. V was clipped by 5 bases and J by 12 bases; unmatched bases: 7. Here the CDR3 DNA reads TGTGCCTGGGCAGGGACTAGCGGGAGGGCCAGGCAGTTCTTC. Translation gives CAWAGTSGRARQFF.

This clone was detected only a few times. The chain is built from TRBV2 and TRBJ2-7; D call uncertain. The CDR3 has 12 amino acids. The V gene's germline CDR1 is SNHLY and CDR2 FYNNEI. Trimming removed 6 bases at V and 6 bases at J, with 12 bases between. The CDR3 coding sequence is TGTGCCAGCAGCCCACTCCGAAGCGAGCAGTACTTC. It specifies CASSPLRSEQYF.

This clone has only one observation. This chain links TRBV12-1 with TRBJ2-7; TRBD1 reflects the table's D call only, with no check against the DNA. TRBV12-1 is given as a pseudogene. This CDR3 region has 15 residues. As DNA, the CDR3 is TGTGCCAGCAGCTCCGTTGGGGCAGGGGGCAACGAGCAGTACTTC. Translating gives CASSSVGAGGNEQYF.

The CDR3 loop reads CASSIIVSSYNEQFF. DNA of the CDR3: TGTGCCAGTAGTATAATCGTTAGCTCCTACAATGAGCAGTTCTTC. The gene calls are TRBV19 and TRBJ2-1; D gene uncertain. The CDR3 is 15 amino acids. V lost 2 bases and J 0 bases, leaving 8 bases between the germline ends. CDR1 and CDR2 (germline): LNHDA, SQIVND (reference sequence).

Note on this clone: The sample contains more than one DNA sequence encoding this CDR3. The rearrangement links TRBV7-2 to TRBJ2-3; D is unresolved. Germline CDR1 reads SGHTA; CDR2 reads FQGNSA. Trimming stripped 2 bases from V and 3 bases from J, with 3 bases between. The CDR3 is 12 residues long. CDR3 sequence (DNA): TGTGCCAGCAGCTTATATACAGATACGCAGTATTTT. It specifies CASSLYTDTQYF.

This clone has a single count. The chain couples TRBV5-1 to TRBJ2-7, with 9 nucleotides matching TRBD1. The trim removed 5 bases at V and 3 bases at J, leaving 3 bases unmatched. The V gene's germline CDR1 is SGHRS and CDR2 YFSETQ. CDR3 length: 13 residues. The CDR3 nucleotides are TGCGCCAGCAGTGAGGACAGGGGCTACGAGCAGTACGTC. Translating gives CASSEDRGYEQYV.

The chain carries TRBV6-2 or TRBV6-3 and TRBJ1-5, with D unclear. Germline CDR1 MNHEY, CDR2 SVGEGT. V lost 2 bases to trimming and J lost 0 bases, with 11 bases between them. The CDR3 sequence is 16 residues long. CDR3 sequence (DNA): TGTGCCAGCAGTTACCGGCAAGACTATAGCAATCAGCCCCAGCATTTT. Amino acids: CASSYRQDYSNQPQHF.

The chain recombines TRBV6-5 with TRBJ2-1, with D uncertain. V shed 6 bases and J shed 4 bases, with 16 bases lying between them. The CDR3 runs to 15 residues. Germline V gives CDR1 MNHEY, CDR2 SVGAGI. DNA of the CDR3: TGTGCCAGCAGAAAGAACGTAGCCGGGTACAATGAGCAGTTCTTC. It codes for CASRKNVAGYNEQFF.